Sequencing of this TCR beta chain was carried out in a study of cytomegalovirus exposure and HLA in healthy donors. Points from the study as a whole: Whilst most TCR sequences proved rare, a subset of public TCRs occurred across many donors. A highly shared variant cluster was judged a likely technical artifact. Based on reports, TCR beta sequences accurately predicted HLA-A and HLA-B alleles for most subjects. Later on, a genetic analysis was performed. It linked a missense variant in DCLRE1C with V- and J-gene trimming of TCR beta.

The length of the CDR3 is 16 residues. V lost 3 bases and J 3 bases, leaving 18 bases between the germline ends. The germline CDR1 and CDR2 sequences are SGHRS and YFSETQ. Note on this clone: The antigen remains undetermined.

The primer mix had 60 Vbeta and 13 Jbeta primers. Data came from immunoSEQ multiplex PCR; TCRdb stores just in-frame clones and leaves some out. The sample carries 100,000 to 150,000 clones, approximately 82% recorded once. The chain combines TRBV5-1 with TRBJ2-5, with no clear D. The receptor's source is a woman aged 18-29 years in good health and CMV-seropositive. The sample taken for sequencing was PBMCs. The CDR3 DNA reads TGCGCCAGCAGCTATAACCAAGACACTTCCAAAGAGACCCAGTACTTC. Translated: CASSYNQDTSKETQYF.